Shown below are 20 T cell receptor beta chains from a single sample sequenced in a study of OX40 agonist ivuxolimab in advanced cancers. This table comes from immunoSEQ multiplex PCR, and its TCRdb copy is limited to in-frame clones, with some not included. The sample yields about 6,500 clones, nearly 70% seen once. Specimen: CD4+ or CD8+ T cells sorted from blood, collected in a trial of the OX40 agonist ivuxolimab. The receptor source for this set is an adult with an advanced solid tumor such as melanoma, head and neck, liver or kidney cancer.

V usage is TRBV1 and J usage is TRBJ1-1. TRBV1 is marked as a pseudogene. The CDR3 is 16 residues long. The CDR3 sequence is CTSSQDRPGWNTEAFF. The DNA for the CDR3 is TGCACCAGCAGCCAAGATCGGCCCGGCTGGAACACTGAAGCTTTCTTT.

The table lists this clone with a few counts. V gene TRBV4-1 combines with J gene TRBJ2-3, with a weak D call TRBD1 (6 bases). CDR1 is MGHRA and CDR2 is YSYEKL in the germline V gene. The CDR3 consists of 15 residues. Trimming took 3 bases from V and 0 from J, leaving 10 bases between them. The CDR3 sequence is CASSHRDTSTDTQYF. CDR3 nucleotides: TGCGCCAGCAGCCACCGGGACACTAGCACAGATACGCAGTATTTT.

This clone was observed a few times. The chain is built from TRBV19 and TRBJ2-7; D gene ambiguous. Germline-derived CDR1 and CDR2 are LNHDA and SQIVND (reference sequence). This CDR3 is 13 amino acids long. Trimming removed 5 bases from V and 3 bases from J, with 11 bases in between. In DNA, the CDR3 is TGTGCCAGTAGTTTTGGGGTCTTCTACGAGCAGTACTTC. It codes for CASSFGVFYEQYF.

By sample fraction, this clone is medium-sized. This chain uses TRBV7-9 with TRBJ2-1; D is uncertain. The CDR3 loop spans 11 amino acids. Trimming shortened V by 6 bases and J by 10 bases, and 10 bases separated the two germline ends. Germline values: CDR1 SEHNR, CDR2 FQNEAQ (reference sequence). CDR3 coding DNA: TGTGCCAGCAGTCGGTTCGGGGAGCAGTTCTTC. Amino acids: CASSRFGEQFF.

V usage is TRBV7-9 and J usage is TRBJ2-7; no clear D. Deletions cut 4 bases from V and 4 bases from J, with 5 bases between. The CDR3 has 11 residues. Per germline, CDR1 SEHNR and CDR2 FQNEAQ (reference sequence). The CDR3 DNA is TGTGCCAGCAGCTCTCAGTACGAGCAGTACTTC. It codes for CASSSQYEQYF.

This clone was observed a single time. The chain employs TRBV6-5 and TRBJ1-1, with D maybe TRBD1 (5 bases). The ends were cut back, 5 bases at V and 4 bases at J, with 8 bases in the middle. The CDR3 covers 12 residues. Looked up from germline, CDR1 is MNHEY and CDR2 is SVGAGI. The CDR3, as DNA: TGTGCCAGCAGTGTGGGGGTCACTGAAGCTTTCTTT. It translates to CASSVGVTEAFF.

CDR3 nucleotide sequence: TGTGCCAGCAGTCCGACGACAGGGGCAGGGCAGCCCCAGCATTTT. Translating gives CASSPTTGAGQPQHF. The V and J genes are TRBV27 and TRBJ1-5, with TRBD1 matching 8 bases. The CDR3 runs to 15 residues. Losses at the gene ends were 5 bases for V and 7 bases for J; bases not matched to a gene: 10. Germline assignment: CDR1 MNHEY and CDR2 SMNVEV (reference sequence).

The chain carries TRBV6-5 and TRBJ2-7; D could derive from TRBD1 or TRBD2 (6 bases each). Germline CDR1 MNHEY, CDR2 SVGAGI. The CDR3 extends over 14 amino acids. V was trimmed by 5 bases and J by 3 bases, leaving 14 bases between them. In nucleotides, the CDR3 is TGTGCCAGCAGTATACAGGGACTCCACTACGAGCAGTACTTC. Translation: CASSIQGLHYEQYF.

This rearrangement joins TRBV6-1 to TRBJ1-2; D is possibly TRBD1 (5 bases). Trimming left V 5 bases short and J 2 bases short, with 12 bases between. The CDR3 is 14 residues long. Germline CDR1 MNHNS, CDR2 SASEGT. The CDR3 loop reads CASSLHEGNYGYTF. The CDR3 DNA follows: TGTGCCAGCAGTCTCCACGAGGGGAACTATGGCTACACCTTC.

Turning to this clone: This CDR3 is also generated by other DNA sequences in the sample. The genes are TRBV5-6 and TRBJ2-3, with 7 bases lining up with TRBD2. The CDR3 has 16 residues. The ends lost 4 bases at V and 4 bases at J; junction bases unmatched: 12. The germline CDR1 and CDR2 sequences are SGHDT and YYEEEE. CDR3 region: CASSPGTGGWSDTQYF. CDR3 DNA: TGTGCCAGCAGCCCGGGGACGGGGGGTTGGTCAGATACGCAGTATTTT.

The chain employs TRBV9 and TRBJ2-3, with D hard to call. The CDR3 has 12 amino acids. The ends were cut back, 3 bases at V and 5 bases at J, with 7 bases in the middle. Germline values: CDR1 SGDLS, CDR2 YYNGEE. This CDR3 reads CASSDPEDTQYF. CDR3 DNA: TGTGCCAGCAGCGATCCAGAAGATACGCAGTATTTT.

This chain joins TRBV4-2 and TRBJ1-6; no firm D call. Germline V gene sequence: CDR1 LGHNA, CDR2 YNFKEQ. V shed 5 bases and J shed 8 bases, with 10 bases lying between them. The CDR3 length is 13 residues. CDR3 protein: CASSLGSYSPLHF. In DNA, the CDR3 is TGTGCCAGCAGCTTGGGTAGTTATTCACCCCTCCACTTT.

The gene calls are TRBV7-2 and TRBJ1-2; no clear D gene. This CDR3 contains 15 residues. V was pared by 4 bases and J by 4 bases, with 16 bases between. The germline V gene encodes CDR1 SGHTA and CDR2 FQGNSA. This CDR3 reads CASSSVRTSSYGYTF. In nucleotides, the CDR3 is TGTGCCAGCAGCTCAGTCCGGACCTCGAGCTATGGCTACACCTTC.

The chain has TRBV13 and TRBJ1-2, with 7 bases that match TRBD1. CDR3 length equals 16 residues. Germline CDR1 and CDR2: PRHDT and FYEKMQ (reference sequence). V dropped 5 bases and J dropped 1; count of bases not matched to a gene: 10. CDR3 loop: CASSPSIGQDNYGYTF. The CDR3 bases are TGTGCCAGCAGCCCGTCAATAGGACAGGATAACTATGGCTACACCTTC.

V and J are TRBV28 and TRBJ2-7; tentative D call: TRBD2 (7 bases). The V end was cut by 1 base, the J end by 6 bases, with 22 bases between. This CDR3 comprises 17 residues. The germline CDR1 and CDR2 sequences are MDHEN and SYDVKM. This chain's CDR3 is CASSLFRGGAGKGEQYF. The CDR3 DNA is TGTGCCAGCAGTTTATTCAGAGGGGGAGCGGGAAAAGGCGAGCAGTACTTC.

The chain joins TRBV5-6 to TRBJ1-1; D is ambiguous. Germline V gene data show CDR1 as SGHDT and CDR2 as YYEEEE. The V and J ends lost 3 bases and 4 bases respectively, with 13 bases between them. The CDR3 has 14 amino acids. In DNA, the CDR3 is TGTGCCAGCAGCTCGGGATTCTCCGGCACTGAAGCTTTCTTT. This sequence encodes CASSSGFSGTEAFF.

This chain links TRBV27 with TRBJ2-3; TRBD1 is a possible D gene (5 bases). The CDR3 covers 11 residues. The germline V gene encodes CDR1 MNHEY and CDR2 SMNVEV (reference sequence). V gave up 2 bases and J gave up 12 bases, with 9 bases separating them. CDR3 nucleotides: TGTGCCAGCAGTTTAGGGGCCGAACAGTATTTT. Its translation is CASSLGAEQYF.

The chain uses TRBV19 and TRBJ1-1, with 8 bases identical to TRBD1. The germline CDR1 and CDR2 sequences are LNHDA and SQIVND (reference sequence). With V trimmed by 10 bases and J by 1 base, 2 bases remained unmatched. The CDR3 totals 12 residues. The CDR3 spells CATGQGNTEAFF. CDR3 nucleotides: TGTGCCACCGGACAGGGGAACACTGAAGCTTTCTTT.

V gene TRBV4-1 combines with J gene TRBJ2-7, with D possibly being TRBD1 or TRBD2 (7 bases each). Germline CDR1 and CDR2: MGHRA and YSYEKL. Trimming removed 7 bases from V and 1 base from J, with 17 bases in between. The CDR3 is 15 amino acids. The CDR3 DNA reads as TGCGCCAGCAAACGGGGGGACAGAGGTTCCTACGAGCAGTACTTC. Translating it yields CASKRGDRGSYEQYF.

CDR3 sequence reads: CASSARGGPGGGIQYF. The CDR3 region has the DNA TGTGCCAGCAGCGCCCGGGGAGGGCCGGGGGGTGGCATTCAGTACTTC. The chain carries TRBV9 and TRBJ2-4; 7 bases fit TRBD2. The J segment lost 9 bases and the V segment lost 3 bases, leaving 15 bases of the junction unmatched. This CDR3 is 16 amino acids long. Germline V gene lookup returns CDR1 SGDLS and CDR2 YYNGEE. Using reference TRBV9 and TRBJ2-4 for the parts outside the CDR3, the full variable domain is DSGVTQTPKHLITATGQRVTLRCSPRSGDLSVYWYQQSLDQGLQFLIQYYNGEERAKGNILERFSAQQFPDLHSELNLSSLELGDSALYFCASSARGGPGGGIQYFGAGTRLSVL.